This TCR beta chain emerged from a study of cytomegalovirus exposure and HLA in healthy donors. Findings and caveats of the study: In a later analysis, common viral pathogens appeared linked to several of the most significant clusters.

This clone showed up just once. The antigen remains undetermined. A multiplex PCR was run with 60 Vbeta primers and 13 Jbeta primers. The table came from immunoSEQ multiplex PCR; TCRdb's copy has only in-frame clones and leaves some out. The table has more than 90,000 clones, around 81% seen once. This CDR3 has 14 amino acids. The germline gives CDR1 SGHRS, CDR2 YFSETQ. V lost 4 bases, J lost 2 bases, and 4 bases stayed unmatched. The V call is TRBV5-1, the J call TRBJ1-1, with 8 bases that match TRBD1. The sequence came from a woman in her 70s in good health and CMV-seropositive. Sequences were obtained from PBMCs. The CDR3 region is CASSSRGLNTEAFF. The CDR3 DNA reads TGCGCCAGCAGCAGCAGGGGGCTCAACACTGAAGCTTTCTTT.